The rows below give T cell receptor beta chains drawn from one sample of a study of blood T cell repertoires in COVID-19. TCRdb's table, derived via immunoSEQ multiplex PCR, lists solely in-frame clones and lacks some. The sample records approximately 78,000 clones, roughly 88% being singletons. Sequencing was performed on peripheral blood. The receptors come from a man over 45 with acute or convalescent COVID-19. Both conserved end residues are part of each CDR3. Fields, in order: D gene, clone size, V gene, J gene, CDR3 protein, CDR3 DNA. A D gene is named only where the DNA matches it firmly. Expanded clones are given a class, and other clones once, few, many or no size at all.

>.|.|TRBV5-1|TRBJ2-4
CASSSNLAKNIQYF
TGCGCCAGCAGCTCCAATTTAGCCAAAAACATTCAGTACTTC
>TRBD1|.|TRBV5-4|TRBJ2-7
CASNRQGSYEQYF
TGTGCCAGCAACAGACAGGGTTCCTACGAGCAGTACTTC
>TRBD1|.|TRBV5-4|TRBJ2-5
CASSGGTGETQYF
TGTGCCAGCAGCGGAGGGACAGGGGAGACCCAGTACTTC
>.|.|TRBV27|TRBJ1-2
CASSLGSTYGYTF
TGTGCCAGCAGTTTAGGGAGCACCTATGGCTACACCTTC
>.|.|TRBV6-5|TRBJ1-2
CASSYSVGGINYGYTF
TGTGCCAGCAGTTACTCGGTCGGGGGGATCAACTATGGCTACACCTTC
>.|.|TRBV25-1|TRBJ1-2
CASSGLGPSLYGYTF
TGTGCCAGCAGTGGGTTGGGGCCGAGTCTCTATGGCTACACCTTC
>.|.|TRBV11-3|TRBJ1-1
CASSLGGTGNTEAFF
TGTGCCAGCAGCTTGGGGGGGACGGGGAACACTGAAGCTTTCTTT
>.|.|TRBV6-4|TRBJ1-1
CASSLDRNTEAFF
TGTGCCAGCAGCCTTGACAGGAACACTGAAGCTTTCTTT
>TRBD2|.|TRBV25-1|TRBJ2-5
CASSEGGGDRVKTQYF
TGTGCCAGCAGTGAAGGCGGGGGGGATAGGGTGAAGACCCAGTACTTC
>.|.|TRBV2|TRBJ1-2
CASIFGGAYGYTF
TGTGCCAGCATTTTCGGGGGTGCCTATGGCTACACCTTC
>.|once|TRBV3-1/TRBV3-2|TRBJ1-6
CASSQRTGYNSPLHF
TGTGCCAGCAGCCAAAGAACAGGGTATAATTCACCCCTCCACTTT
>.|.|TRBV6-1|TRBJ1-1
CASSEGGNLNTEAFF
TGTGCCAGCAGTGAAGGGGGCAACCTGAACACTGAAGCTTTCTTT
>.|.|TRBV2|TRBJ1-1
CASRQGNTEAFF
TGTGCCAGCAGACAGGGGAACACTGAAGCTTTCTTT
>.|.|TRBV9|TRBJ1-3
CASSPYSESSGNTIYF
TGTGCCAGCAGCCCCTATTCTGAAAGCTCTGGAAACACCATATATTTT
>.|.|TRBV3-1/TRBV3-2|TRBJ2-2
CASSLAIRGVAGELFF
TGTGCCAGCAGCCTGGCCATTCGGGGTGTCGCCGGGGAGCTGTTTTTT
>.|.|TRBV30|TRBJ1-3
CAWTGAAGNTIYF
TGTGCCTGGACAGGGGCGGCTGGAAACACCATATATTTT
>.|.|TRBV27|TRBJ1-6
CASSLASSYNSPLHF
TGTGCCAGCAGTTTAGCTAGCTCCTATAATTCACCCCTCCACTTT
>.|.|TRBV2|TRBJ2-3
CASATGVSTDTQYF
TGTGCCAGCGCTACGGGGGTTAGCACAGATACGCAGTATTTT
>.|.|TRBV19|TRBJ2-2
CACRDTNTGELFF
TGTGCCTGCCGGGACACCAACACCGGGGAGCTGTTTTTT
>.|.|TRBV29-1|TRBJ1-2
CSVAQALTANYGYTF
TGCAGCGTTGCACAGGCCCTAACCGCTAACTATGGCTACACCTTC
>TRBD2|.|TRBV7-6|TRBJ2-1
CASSDDIAGSSYNEQFF
TGTGCCAGCAGCGACGACATAGCGGGGAGCTCCTACAATGAGCAGTTCTTC
>TRBD1|.|TRBV5-4|TRBJ1-1
CASSPGQANTEAFF
TGTGCCAGCAGCCCCGGACAGGCCAACACTGAAGCTTTCTTT
>TRBD2|.|TRBV2|TRBJ2-5
CASSDPTSGGGTQYF
TGTGCCAGCAGTGACCCGACTAGCGGGGGGGGGACCCAGTACTTC
>TRBD1|.|TRBV5-1|TRBJ1-2
CASSRAGTGNGYTF
TGCGCCAGCAGCAGAGCCGGGACAGGGAATGGCTACACCTTC
>.|.|TRBV21-1|TRBJ2-3
CAPHGGTDTQYF
TGTGCCCCCCACGGGGGGACAGATACGCAGTATTTT
>.|.|TRBV6-2/TRBV6-3|TRBJ1-5
CASSSGLYSNQPQHF
TGTGCCAGCAGTTCAGGGTTATATAGCAATCAGCCCCAGCATTTT
>.|.|TRBV9|TRBJ2-3
CASSVEAGQASTDTQYF
TGTGCCAGCAGCGTAGAGGCAGGGCAGGCGAGCACAGATACGCAGTATTTT
>.|once|TRBV4-1|TRBJ1-2
CASSGSGRQSLYGYTF
TGCGCCAGCAGCGGAAGCGGTCGTCAGTCTTTATATGGCTACACCTTC
>.|.|TRBV19|TRBJ1-5
CASSPYREQPQHF
TGTGCCAGTAGCCCCTACAGGGAACAGCCCCAGCATTTT
>.|.|TRBV6-5|TRBJ1-2
CASSYSGMLNYGYTF
TGTGCCAGCAGTTACTCCGGGATGCTTAACTATGGCTACACCTTC
>TRBD2|few|TRBV30|TRBJ2-5
CAWSVRGGETQYF
TGTGCCTGGAGTGTACGCGGGGGAGAGACCCAGTACTTC
>TRBD1|.|TRBV24-1|TRBJ2-5
CATSEPDREETQYF
TGTGCCACCAGTGAACCCGACAGGGAAGAGACCCAGTACTTC
>.|.|TRBV21-1|TRBJ1-3
CASLDGKAKSSGNTIYF
TGTGCCAGCCTCGACGGGAAAGCCAAGAGCTCTGGAAACACCATATATTTT
>.|.|TRBV5-1|TRBJ2-4
CASSLAQTGEAKNIQYF
TGCGCCAGCAGCTTGGCCCAGACGGGGGAGGCCAAAAACATTCAGTACTTC
>.|.|TRBV4-1|TRBJ1-6
CASSQDGVAPIIHPLHF
TGCGCCAGCAGCCAGGACGGGGTGGCTCCTATAATTCACCCCCTCCACTTT
>TRBD2|.|TRBV4-2|TRBJ2-7
CASSQVDASGGSYEQYF
TGTGCCAGCAGCCAAGTAGACGCTAGCGGGGGGTCCTACGAGCAGTACTTC
>.|.|TRBV30|TRBJ1-2
CAWSGTAIYGYTF
TGTGCCTGGAGTGGAACAGCCATCTATGGCTACACCTTC
>.|.|TRBV6-6|TRBJ1-5
CASSYVSGEDQPQHF
TGTGCCAGCAGTTACGTTTCAGGGGAAGATCAGCCCCAGCATTTT
>.|.|TRBV5-4|TRBJ1-2
CASSIDTQNYGYTF
TGTGCCAGCAGCATTGACACTCAGAACTATGGCTACACCTTC
>TRBD1|.|TRBV7-2|TRBJ1-1
CASSLDRGLSEAFF
TGTGCCAGCAGCCTAGACAGGGGATTGTCTGAAGCTTTCTTT
>.|.|TRBV2|TRBJ1-6
CASSEPGSPLHF
TGTGCCAGCTCCGAACCGGGTTCACCCCTCCACTTT
>TRBD1|few|TRBV5-4|TRBJ2-2
CASSPEGDRIPGELFF
TGTGCCAGCAGCCCGGAAGGGGACAGGATCCCCGGGGAGCTGTTTTTT
>.|.|TRBV5-1|TRBJ1-1
CASRTVSADEAFF
TGCGCCAGCAGAACCGTCTCTGCAGATGAAGCTTTCTTT
>.|.|TRBV11-2|TRBJ1-1
CASSVHSEAFF
TGTGCCAGCAGCGTACACAGTGAAGCTTTCTTT
>.|.|TRBV5-4|TRBJ2-7
CASSLGSGGEQYF
TGTGCCAGCAGCTTGGGTAGCGGAGGCGAGCAGTACTTC
>.|.|TRBV18|TRBJ2-7
CASSPREQALFSYEQYF
TGTGCCAGCTCACCAAGGGAACAGGCTCTCTTTTCCTACGAGCAGTACTTC
>TRBD2|.|TRBV9|TRBJ2-1
CASSVTSGVYEQFF
TGTGCCAGCAGCGTGACTAGCGGGGTCTATGAGCAGTTCTTC
>TRBD2|.|TRBV7-9|TRBJ2-7
CASSPPGGAYEQYF
TGTGCCAGCAGCCCGCCCGGGGGGGCGTACGAGCAGTACTTC
>TRBD1|once|TRBV9|TRBJ2-5
CASARDRGKTQYF
TGTGCCAGCGCTCGGGACAGGGGAAAGACCCAGTACTTC
>.|.|TRBV9|TRBJ1-3
CASSFLNQGNRNTIYF
TGTGCCAGCAGCTTTTTAAACCAGGGGAATAGAAACACCATATATTTT
>TRBD2|once|TRBV6-2/TRBV6-3|TRBJ2-1
CASSYLGGTYNEQFF
TGTGCCAGCAGTTACCTCGGGGGGACGTACAATGAGCAGTTCTTC
>.|.|TRBV7-9|TRBJ2-5
CASSLGHRVQTQYF
TGTGCCAGCAGCTTAGGACACAGGGTCCAGACCCAGTACTTC
>.|.|TRBV18|TRBJ1-1
CASSPRAGLRDTEAFF
TGTGCCAGCTCACCACGGGCAGGGCTTCGGGACACTGAAGCTTTCTTT
>TRBD1|.|TRBV10-3|TRBJ2-2
CAISFRDSPTGELFF
TGTGCCATCAGCTTCCGGGACAGTCCCACCGGGGAGCTGTTTTTT
>.|.|TRBV6-5|TRBJ1-6
CATRGPYNSPLHF
TGTGCCACCCGGGGTCCCTATAATTCACCCCTCCACTTT
>.|.|TRBV7-9|TRBJ2-5
CASSVGGTLQETQYF
TGTGCCAGCAGCGTCGGTGGGACACTCCAAGAGACCCAGTACTTC
>TRBD1|.|TRBV11-1|TRBJ1-1
CASSFNRGQSEAFF
TGTGCCAGCAGCTTTAACAGGGGTCAATCTGAAGCTTTCTTT
>TRBD1|.|TRBV7-3|TRBJ2-6
CASSLRQGSGANVLTF
TGTGCCAGCAGCTTACGACAGGGTTCTGGGGCCAACGTCCTGACTTTC
>TRBD2|.|TRBV20-1|TRBJ2-1
CSASLTSGSGVYTEQFF
TGCAGTGCTAGTCTCACCTCCGGTAGCGGGGTTTACACTGAGCAGTTCTTC